The 10 T cell receptor beta chains below all came from one sample that was sequenced in a study of CD8+CD57+ T cells in acquired aplastic anemia. TCR beta VDJ and CDR3 were profiled, and genomic DNA was the template. TCRdb passed the reads through MiXCR, listing each CDR3 protein once. The data show 150,000 or so distinct CDR3 sequences, around half seen once. Patients picked for sequencing had shown CD8+CD57+ cell expansion detected by flow cytometry. The specimen sequenced was sorted CD4+, CD8+, or CD8+CD57+ T cells (not recorded which) from PBMCs. These receptors were taken from a human donor with aplastic anemia.

This clonotype showed up many times. This chain links TRBV7-2 with TRBJ2-3; the match to TRBD1 covers 7 bases. The CDR3 consists of 14 residues. J was trimmed by 15 bases and V by 1 base; bases with no gene match: 13. Germline values: CDR1 SGHTA, CDR2 FQGNSA. The CDR3 bases are TGTGCCAGCAGCTTAGGGGGCACAGGGGTTCGACCCTATTTT. Translating it yields CASSLGGTGVRPYF.

The chain couples TRBV11-3 to TRBJ1-2; the D is unclear. The CDR3 runs to 16 residues. Germline loops: CDR1 SGHNT, CDR2 YENEEA. Between the trimmed V and J ends, which lost 0 bases and 0 bases, there was a span of 11 bases. The CDR3 nucleotides read TGTGCCAGCAGCTTAGATCAAATGGGCTCTAACTATGGCTACACCTTC. This gives the protein CASSLDQMGSNYGYTF.

This clonotype was seen a few times. This chain links TRBV2 with TRBJ1-1; D is perhaps TRBD1 (5 bases). This CDR3 is built from 13 residues. CDR1 is SNHLY and CDR2 is FYNNEI in the germline V gene. V dropped 7 bases and J dropped 0 bases, with 9 bases sitting between them. The CDR3 DNA is TGTGCCAGCATGGGCAGGGTGAACACTGAAGCTTTCTTT. Translation: CASMGRVNTEAFF.

The rearrangement uses TRBV6-1 and TRBJ2-7; D ambiguous. Germline V gene data show CDR1 as MNHNS and CDR2 as SASEGT. Trimming pared 6 bases from V and 2 bases from J, leaving 17 bases between. The length of the CDR3 is 15 residues. Here the CDR3 reads CASSQEGGPPYEQYF. In DNA form, the CDR3 reads TGTGCCAGCAGCCAAGAAGGTGGCCCTCCCTACGAGCAGTACTTC.

This rearrangement joins TRBV10-3 to TRBJ2-3; tentatively, D is TRBD2 (5 bases). Trimming shortened V by 4 bases and J by 2 bases, and 16 bases separated the two germline ends. This CDR3 is built from 16 residues. The germline V gene encodes CDR1 ENHRY and CDR2 SYGVKD. DNA of the CDR3: TGTGCCATCAGTGGCGGAGTGGGGAGCCTCACAGATACGCAGTATTTT. Translating it yields CAISGGVGSLTDTQYF.

The chain couples TRBV6-1 to TRBJ1-6, with 10 bases that match TRBD1. The CDR3 totals 13 residues. Germline CDR1 and CDR2: MNHNS and SASEGT. CDR3 sequence: CATDRGELAPLHF. CDR3 coding DNA: TGTGCTACGGACAGGGGGGAGCTTGCACCCCTCCACTTT.

The chain is built from TRBV4-1 and TRBJ2-7; 7 nucleotides agree with TRBD2. The CDR3 contains 14 residues. Germline V gene sequence: CDR1 MGHRA, CDR2 YSYEKL. Trimming took 4 bases from V and 3 from J; bases not matched to a gene: 6. The CDR3 is CASSPVRGSYEQYF. The CDR3 DNA sequence: TGCGCCAGCAGCCCGGTGCGGGGGAGCTACGAGCAGTACTTC.

About this clonotype itself: A clone one base away is much larger, so this may be a read error. V usage is TRBV10-3 and J usage is TRBJ1-2; perhaps TRBD1 as D (5 bases). The CDR3 sequence is 15 residues long. Germline V lookup: CDR1 ENHRY, CDR2 SYGVKD. V was clipped by 4 bases and J by 4 bases, with 16 bases between them. The CDR3, as DNA: TGTGCCATCAGTGTGAAGACAGTCGATATCTATGGCTACACCTTC. This codes for CAISVKTVDIYGYTF.

The chain is built from TRBV20-1 and TRBJ1-5; a weak D match, TRBD1 (5 bases). Trimming took 5 bases from V and 2 from J, leaving 10 bases between them. Per germline, CDR1 DFQATT and CDR2 SNEGSKA (reference sequence). The CDR3 spans 13 residues. CDR3 region: CSAVRDRNQPQHF. Written as DNA, the CDR3 is TGCAGTGCTGTCCGGGACCGCAATCAGCCCCAGCATTTT.

This clonotype was picked up many times. The chain uses TRBV25-1 and TRBJ1-1; tentative D call: TRBD1 (6 bases). Germline V gives CDR1 MGHDK, CDR2 SYGVNS. The V gene lost 6 bases and the J gene lost 5 bases, with 19 bases spanning the gap. The length of the CDR3 is 15 residues. The CDR3 region has the DNA TGTGCCAGCAGAGACGCAGGGGCTCGAGGTACTGAAGCTTTCTTT. Translating gives CASRDAGARGTEAFF.